These 20 T cell receptor beta chains were all obtained from the same sample, sequenced in a study of human T cells and chemical hapten exposure. TCRdb recomputed calls from the RACE reads with MiXCR, one row per CDR3 protein. The sample holds 100,000 or so distinct CDR3 sequences, about 11% seen once. As for time point: patch test 2, 6 weeks after DPC sensitization. Treatment here: therapeutic diphenylcyclopropenone sensitization with weekly scalp DPC. The sample was whole blood, taken in connection with sensitization to the hapten diphenylcyclopropenone (DPC). These receptors originate from a middle-aged man with alopecia areata. Some clones in this sample may be carry-over from other donors' samples.

The chain links TRBV27 to TRBJ1-1; D might be TRBD1 (6 bases). The CDR3 extends over 14 amino acids. The V end was cut by 5 bases, the J end by 0 bases, with 10 bases between. Germline CDR1 and CDR2: MNHEY and SMNVEV (reference sequence). CDR3 coding DNA: TGTGCCAGCAGTCCCGACAGGCTGAACACTGAAGCTTTCTTT. Translated: CASSPDRLNTEAFF.

The chain combines TRBV7-9 with TRBJ1-1; D is unclear. The ends were cut back, 5 bases at V and 10 bases at J, with 17 bases in the middle. CDR1 is SEHNR, CDR2 FQNEAQ, per germline (reference sequence). This CDR3 is built from 13 residues. The DNA of the CDR3 is TGTGCCAGCAGCGTTGTCATGGAGGGATCAGCTTTCTTT. Protein: CASSVVMEGSAFF.

The rearrangement links TRBV6-5 to TRBJ2-7; TRBD1 is a possible D gene (5 bases). CDR1 MNHEY and CDR2 SVGAGI come from the germline V gene. The CDR3 covers 16 residues. The V end was cut by 0 bases, the J end by 0 bases, with 12 bases between. The CDR3 is CASSYSFYRSSYEQYF. The CDR3 DNA reads TGTGCCAGCAGTTACTCGTTTTACAGGTCCTCCTACGAGCAGTACTTC.

The rearrangement links TRBV7-2 to TRBJ2-3; D is ambiguous. Between the trimmed V and J ends, which lost 4 bases and 2 bases, there was a span of 4 bases. The CDR3 consists of 12 residues. The germline V gene encodes CDR1 SGHTA and CDR2 FQGNSA. The CDR3 nucleotides read TGTGCCAGCAGCTACCTCACAGATACGCAGTATTTT. Translation gives CASSYLTDTQYF.

There are a few counts of this clonotype. The gene calls are TRBV13 and TRBJ1-5, with D maybe TRBD1 (5 bases). Germline V gene data show CDR1 as PRHDT and CDR2 as FYEKMQ (reference sequence). The CDR3 is 15 residues long. Trimming removed 3 bases at V and 1 base at J, with 10 bases between. The CDR3 is CASSLGVGSNQPQHF. The DNA for the CDR3 is TGTGCCAGCAGCTTGGGGGTGGGGAGCAATCAGCCCCAGCATTTT.

The chain joins TRBV20-1 to TRBJ2-2; a possible D gene is TRBD2 (6 bases). The CDR3 spans 14 residues. Per the germline V gene, CDR1 is DFQATT and CDR2 is SNEGSKA (reference sequence). V lost 5 bases, J lost 5 bases, and 15 bases lay in between. CDR3 sequence reads: CSAPQRRGTGELFF. DNA of the CDR3: TGCAGTGCTCCCCAGCGGAGGGGTACCGGGGAGCTGTTTTTT.

This clonotype was picked up a small number of times. This sequence joins TRBV9 and TRBJ2-3; 10 positions match TRBD2. The length of the CDR3 is 18 residues. CDR1 is SGDLS and CDR2 is YYNGEE in the germline V gene. Losses at the gene ends were 0 bases for V and 2 bases for J; bases not matched to a gene: 9. In DNA form, the CDR3 reads TGTGCCAGCAGCGTAGAGGTACTAGCGGGAAGTTCCACAGATACGCAGTATTTT. The encoded protein is CASSVEVLAGSSTDTQYF.

This sequence joins TRBV28 and TRBJ2-2, with TRBD1 matching 9 bases. With V trimmed by 2 bases and J by 4 bases, 8 bases remained unmatched. Germline CDR1 is MDHEN and CDR2 is SYDVKM. This CDR3 contains 17 residues. The DNA of the CDR3 is TGTGCCAGCAGTTTAGTGGGGACAGGGTTGAGCACCGGGGAGCTGTTTTTT. Translation: CASSLVGTGLSTGELFF.

This clonotype has ten or more counts. The genes are TRBV4-2 and TRBJ1-5; TRBD1 is a possible D gene (6 bases). Germline V gene data show CDR1 as LGHNA and CDR2 as YNFKEQ. V lost 4 bases to trimming and J lost 1 base, with 11 bases between them. This CDR3 has 15 amino acids. The CDR3: CASSPYRESNQPQHF. The CDR3, as DNA: TGTGCCAGCAGCCCATACAGGGAGAGCAATCAGCCCCAGCATTTT.

Ten or more counts support this clonotype. At one of its ends the junction is not consistent with the germline gene, which may arise from a read error. The genes are TRBV20-1 and TRBJ1-1; D ambiguous. Germline lookup yields CDR1 DFQATT and CDR2 SNEGSKA (reference sequence). The CDR3 loop spans 10 amino acids. The CDR3 sequence: CSARAPPTIF. The CDR3, as DNA: TGCAGTGCTAGAGCCCCCCCAACGATCTTT.

This clonotype was counted many times. The chain employs TRBV20-1 and TRBJ2-1; either TRBD1 or TRBD2 may supply D (5 bases each). Germline lookup yields CDR1 DFQATT and CDR2 SNEGSKA (reference sequence). Trimming shortened V by 1 base and J by 5 bases, and 9 bases separated the two germline ends. This CDR3 contains 13 residues. Here the CDR3 DNA reads TGCAGTGCTAGAGGAGGGGCCAACAATGAGCAGTTCTTC. Its protein is CSARGGANNEQFF.

This clonotype was recorded at least ten times. This chain joins TRBV6-2 or TRBV6-3 and TRBJ1-2; D may be TRBD1 (6 bases). CDR1 is MNHEY and CDR2 is SVGEGT in the germline V gene. V gave up 6 bases and J gave up 2 bases, with 19 bases separating them. CDR3 length: 16 amino acids. The CDR3 nucleotides are TGTGCCAGCAGAGGGGGGAAGACAGATACGAACTATGGCTACACCTTC. It specifies CASRGGKTDTNYGYTF.

The chain couples TRBV19 to TRBJ2-4; no definite D call. Germline-derived CDR1 and CDR2 are LNHDA and SQIVND (reference sequence). The CDR3 extends over 15 amino acids. Trimming cost V 3 bases and J 0 bases, with 9 bases left between them. CDR3 nucleotides: TGTGCCAGTAGTATTGTATTACTAGCCAAAAACATTCAGTACTTC. Its protein product is CASSIVLLAKNIQYF. Using reference TRBV19 and TRBJ2-4 for the parts outside the CDR3, the full variable domain is DGGITQSPKYLFRKEGQNVTLSCEQNLNHDAMYWYRQDPGQGLRLIYYSQIVNDFQKGDIAEGYSVSREKKESFPLTVTSAQKNPTAFYLCASSIVLLAKNIQYFGAGTRLSVL.

This clonotype occurred many times. The chain joins TRBV6-4 to TRBJ2-1; D might be TRBD1 or TRBD2, each matching 5 bases. From germline, CDR1 is MRHNA and CDR2 SNTAGT. V lost 2 bases and J 9 bases, leaving 17 bases between the germline ends. This CDR3 contains 15 residues. CDR3 in amino acids: CASSDEDTSSSEQFF. CDR3 in DNA: TGTGCCAGCAGTGACGAGGACACTAGTTCTAGTGAGCAGTTCTTC.

In this sample, this clonotype turned up a few times. CDR3 bases: TGTGCCAGCAGCCGCCAGAGCGCCTACGAGCAGTACGTC. It yields the protein CASSRQSAYEQYV. The chain recombines TRBV6-1 with TRBJ2-7; D unresolved. V lost 6 bases to trimming and J lost 2 bases, with 11 bases between them. Germline CDR1 and CDR2: MNHNS and SASEGT. CDR3 size: 13 residues.

This clonotype was detected many times. The chain is built from TRBV11-1 and TRBJ2-7; TRBD2 matches at 7 bases. V shed 6 bases and J 1 base; nucleotides not matched to a gene: 15. The CDR3 sequence is 17 residues long. Germline CDR1 is SGHAT and CDR2 is FQDESV (reference sequence). The CDR3 reads CASRFAPGRGSSYEQYF. In nucleotides, the CDR3 is TGTGCCAGCAGGTTTGCCCCGGGGAGGGGATCGTCCTACGAGCAGTACTTC. The whole variable domain, filled in from reference TRBV11-1 and TRBJ2-7, reads EAEVAQSPRYKITEKSQAVAFWCDPISGHATLYWYRQILGQGPELLVQFQDESVVDDSQLPKDRFSAERLKGVDSTLKIQPAELGDSAMYLCASRFAPGRGSSYEQYFGPGTRLTVT.

This clonotype was seen many times. The gene calls are TRBV30 and TRBJ1-5, with D possibly being TRBD1 (6 bases). Per the germline V gene, CDR1 is GTSNPN and CDR2 is SVGIG (reference sequence). The CDR3 contains 15 residues. V gave up 2 bases and J gave up 4 bases, with 15 bases separating them. The CDR3 DNA reads as TGTGCCTGGAGTCCAGGGGAGGGGGGAAATCAGCCCCAGCATTTT. Protein product: CAWSPGEGGNQPQHF.

The chain employs TRBV6-5 and TRBJ1-1, with D hard to call. Trimming left V 2 bases short and J 1 base short, with 8 bases between. The CDR3 spans 14 residues. Germline CDR1 and CDR2: MNHEY and SVGAGI. The CDR3 region is CASSYDPGNTEAFF. The CDR3 nucleotides read TGTGCCAGCAGTTACGACCCTGGGAACACTGAAGCTTTCTTT.

This clonotype was counted only a few times. The rearrangement links TRBV5-1 to TRBJ2-5; 7 nucleotides agree with TRBD1. V lost 3 bases to trimming and J lost 5 bases; unmatched junction nucleotides: 4. Per germline, CDR1 SGHRS and CDR2 YFSETQ. This CDR3 comprises 13 residues. The CDR3 DNA reads TGCGCCAGCAGCTCCCCACAGGGGGAGACCCAGTACTTC. Its translation is CASSSPQGETQYF.

The chain recombines TRBV11-3 with TRBJ2-1, with TRBD2 identical over 13 bases. With V trimmed by 4 bases and J by 7 bases, 16 bases remained unmatched. Germline CDR1 reads SGHNT; CDR2 reads YENEEA. The CDR3 has 19 amino acids. Here the CDR3 DNA reads TGTGCCAGCAGCTCTGGGCGGGGGCGAGAGACTAGCGGGGGGAATGAGCAGTTCTTC. Its translation is CASSSGRGRETSGGNEQFF.